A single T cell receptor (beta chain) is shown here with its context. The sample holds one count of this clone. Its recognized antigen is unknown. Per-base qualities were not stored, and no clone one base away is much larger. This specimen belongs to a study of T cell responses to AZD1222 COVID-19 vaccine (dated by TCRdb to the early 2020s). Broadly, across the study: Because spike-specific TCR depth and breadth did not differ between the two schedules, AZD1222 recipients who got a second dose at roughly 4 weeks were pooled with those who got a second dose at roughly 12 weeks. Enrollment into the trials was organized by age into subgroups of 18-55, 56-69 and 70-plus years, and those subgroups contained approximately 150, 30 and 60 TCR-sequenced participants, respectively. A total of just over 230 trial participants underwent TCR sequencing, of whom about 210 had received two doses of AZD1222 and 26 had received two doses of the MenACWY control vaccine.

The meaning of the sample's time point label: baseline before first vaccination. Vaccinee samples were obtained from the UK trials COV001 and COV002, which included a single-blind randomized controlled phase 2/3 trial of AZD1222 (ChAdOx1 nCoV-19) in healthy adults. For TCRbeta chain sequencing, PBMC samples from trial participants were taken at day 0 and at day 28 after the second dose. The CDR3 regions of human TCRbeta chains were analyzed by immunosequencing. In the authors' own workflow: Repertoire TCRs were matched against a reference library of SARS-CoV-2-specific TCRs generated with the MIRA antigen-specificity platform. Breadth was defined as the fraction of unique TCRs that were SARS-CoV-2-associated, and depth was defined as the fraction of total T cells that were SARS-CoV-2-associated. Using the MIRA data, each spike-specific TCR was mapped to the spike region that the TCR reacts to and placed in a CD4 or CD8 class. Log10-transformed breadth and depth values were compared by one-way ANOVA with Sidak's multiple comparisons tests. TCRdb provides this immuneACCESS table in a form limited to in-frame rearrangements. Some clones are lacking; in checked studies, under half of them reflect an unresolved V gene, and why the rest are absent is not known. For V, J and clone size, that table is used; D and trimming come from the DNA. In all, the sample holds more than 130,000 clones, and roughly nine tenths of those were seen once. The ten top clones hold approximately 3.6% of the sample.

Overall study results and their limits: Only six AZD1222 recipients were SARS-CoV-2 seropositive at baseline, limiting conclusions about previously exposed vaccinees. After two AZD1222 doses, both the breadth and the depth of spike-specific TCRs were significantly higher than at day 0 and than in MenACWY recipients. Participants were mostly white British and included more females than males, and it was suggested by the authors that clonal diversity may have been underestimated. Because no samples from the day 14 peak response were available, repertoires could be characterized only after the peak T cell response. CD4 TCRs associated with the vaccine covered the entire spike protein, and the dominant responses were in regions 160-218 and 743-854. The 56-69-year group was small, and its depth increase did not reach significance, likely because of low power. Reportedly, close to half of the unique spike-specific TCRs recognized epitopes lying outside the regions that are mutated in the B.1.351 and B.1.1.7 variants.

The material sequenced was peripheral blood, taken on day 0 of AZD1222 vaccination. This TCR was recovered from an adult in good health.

The CDR3 amino acid sequence is: CASSATQGASNNEQFF. Read as DNA, the sequence is TGTGCCAGCAGTGCCACACAGGGGGCGAGTAACAATGAGCAGTTCTTC. The chain was built from TRBV6-1 and TRBJ2-1; 9 bases in the middle match TRBD1. V trim: 4 bases; J trim: 5 bases; unmatched bases: 9. According to the germline V gene, CDR1 reads MNHNS and CDR2 reads SASEGT. The CDR3, cysteine through phenylalanine, is 16 amino acids long. The only DNA kept is the CDR3, 48 bases in frame from the first base.